Listed here is a single T cell receptor beta chain. Its antigen is still unknown. Germline-derived CDR1 and CDR2 are SQVTM and ANQGSEA. The CDR3 sequence is 12 residues long. The V end lost 0 bases, the J end lost 7 bases, and 8 bases lay between the germline ends. This sample was taken from a study of T cell responses to AZD1222 COVID-19 vaccine. Findings of the study overall: A mostly white British donor set with more females was recruited, and clonal diversity was possibly underestimated. Baseline testing showed seropositivity in only five or six AZD1222 recipients. Spike was spanned by vaccine-associated CD4 TCRs, which were dominant at 160-218 and 743-854. No day 14 peak samples; only post-peak repertoires were characterized.

Only in-frame clones appear in the TCRdb table, and some are missing; sequencing was by immunoSEQ multiplex PCR. The sample holds roughly 80,000 clones, approximately 90% seen once. This sequence was found in an adult who received the AZD1222 COVID-19 vaccine. The V and J genes are TRBV29-1 and TRBJ2-3, with D tentatively TRBD1 (6 bases). The sample in question was peripheral blood, obtained 28 days after the second AZD1222 dose. The CDR3 protein is CSVEEDRYTQYF. The CDR3 region has the DNA TGCAGCGTTGAAGAAGACAGGTATACGCAGTATTTT.